The 24 T cell receptor beta chains presented below share a single source sample, sequenced in a study of blood T cell repertoires in COVID-19. The data were produced by immunoSEQ multiplex PCR, yet TCRdb's version contains in-frame clones alone and is incomplete. The table lists approximately 140,000 clones, approximately 84% of them singletons. Sequencing was performed on peripheral blood. The receptors were sampled from a woman of 80 years or more with acute or convalescent COVID-19.

The chain's CDR3 is CASSWGVGAGELFF. CDR3 in DNA: TGTGCCAGCAGTTGGGGGGTAGGGGCCGGGGAGCTGTTTTTT. This chain uses TRBV7-2 with TRBJ2-2, with a weak D call TRBD2 (6 bases). Germline V lookup: CDR1 SGHTA, CDR2 FQGNSA. This CDR3 is built from 14 residues. V dropped 6 bases and J dropped 6 bases, with 14 bases sitting between them.

The V and J genes are TRBV3-1 (or the pseudogene TRBV3-2) and TRBJ1-2; TRBD1 agrees at 11 bases. CDR3 size: 15 residues. Germline-derived CDR1 and CDR2 are LGHDT and YNNKEL (reference sequence). After removal of 4 bases from V and 4 bases from J, the junction contained 5 bases not matched to a gene. This CDR3 reads CASSPGTGGRYGYTF. The CDR3 nucleotides are TGTGCCAGCAGCCCCGGGACAGGGGGTCGCTATGGCTACACCTTC.

This chain uses TRBV5-1 with TRBJ1-2; TRBD1 agrees at 8 bases. The germline V gene has CDR1 SGHRS and CDR2 YFSETQ. The junction had 4 bases not matched to a gene; V was cut back by 4 bases and J by 5 bases. CDR3 size: 13 residues. CDR3: CASSADRVYGYTF. CDR3 nucleotide sequence: TGCGCCAGCAGCGCGGACAGGGTTTATGGCTACACCTTC.

V and J are TRBV7-8 and TRBJ2-1, with D possibly being TRBD2 (5 bases). V was trimmed by 5 bases and J by 5 bases, leaving 13 bases between them. CDR1 and CDR2 (germline): SGHVS, FQNEAQ. The CDR3 spans 14 residues. CDR3 protein: CASSPPEGDNEQFF. CDR3 bases: TGTGCCAGCAGCCCCCCAGAGGGCGACAATGAGCAGTTCTTC.

The J gene is TRBJ2-7, the V gene TRBV5-1; 10 bases line up with TRBD1. CDR3 length equals 16 residues. Germline V gene sequence: CDR1 SGHRS, CDR2 YFSETQ. The junction had 8 bases not matched to a gene; V was cut back by 3 bases and J by 2 bases. The CDR3 coding sequence is TGCGCCAGCAGCTCCCTCTTGGGACAGGGGCCCTACGAGCAGTACTTC. This codes for CASSSLLGQGPYEQYF.

The chain joins TRBV6-2 or TRBV6-3 to TRBJ2-7; 10 bases are a match to TRBD2. This CDR3 is built from 17 residues. In germline, CDR1 is MNHEY, CDR2 SVGEGT. The J segment lost 4 bases and the V segment lost 6 bases, leaving 15 bases of the junction unmatched. CDR3: CASSRGVAGGLHYEQYF. DNA of the CDR3: TGTGCCAGCAGCAGGGGGGTAGCGGGAGGCCTACATTACGAGCAGTACTTC.

As regards this clone: Other DNA variants within this sample encode the same CDR3. The rearrangement joins TRBV27 to TRBJ2-7, with 10 bases that match TRBD1. The germline V gene has CDR1 MNHEY and CDR2 SMNVEV (reference sequence). Trimming took 2 bases from V and 2 from J; bases not matched to a gene: 0. This CDR3 contains 14 residues. The CDR3 DNA reads as TGTGCCAGCAGTTTAGACAGGGGGCCCTACGAGCAGTACTTC. Protein product: CASSLDRGPYEQYF.

The DNA for the CDR3 is TGTGCCAGCTCAGACGATCTGACAGGGAACACTGAAGCTTTCTTT. This encodes CASSDDLTGNTEAFF. The rearrangement joins TRBV18 to TRBJ1-1; D possibly corresponds to TRBD1 (6 bases). The germline gives CDR1 KGHSH, CDR2 LQKENI. The CDR3 loop spans 15 amino acids. V was shortened by 5 bases and J by 1 base, with 14 bases between the two germline ends.

CDR3 sequence (DNA): TGTGCCAGCAGTCAAGGACAGTGGAACACTGAAGCTTTCTTT. Amino acid sequence: CASSQGQWNTEAFF. The chain links TRBV6-2 or TRBV6-3 to TRBJ1-1; the D gene is possibly TRBD1 (6 bases). The CDR3 has 14 residues. Germline V gene sequence: CDR1 MNHEY, CDR2 SVGEGT. V lost 5 bases and J lost 1, with 11 bases in between.

The rearrangement joins TRBV19 to TRBJ1-5; TRBD1 matches 10 bases. Unmatched junction bases numbered 2, after V lost 3 bases and J lost 3 bases. CDR3 size: 15 residues. Per germline, CDR1 LNHDA and CDR2 SQIVND (reference sequence). CDR3 DNA: TGTGCCAGTAGTATCAGACAGGGGGCCAATCAGCCCCAGCATTTT. Amino acid sequence: CASSIRQGANQPQHF.

The gene calls are TRBV4-1 and TRBJ2-7; D is possibly TRBD1 (5 bases). The germline V gene encodes CDR1 MGHRA and CDR2 YSYEKL. The CDR3 runs 16 residues. Trimming cost V 1 base and J 7 bases, with 20 bases left between them. This CDR3 reads CASSQGGSRTRVEQYF. In DNA form, the CDR3 reads TGCGCCAGCAGCCAAGGCGGCAGCAGGACAAGGGTGGAGCAGTACTTC.

This rearrangement joins TRBV6-2 or TRBV6-3 to TRBJ1-5, with TRBD1 matching 8 bases. Trimming removed 2 bases from V and 3 bases from J; junction bases left unmatched: 3. CDR1 is MNHEY and CDR2 is SVGEGT in the germline V gene. This CDR3 has 15 residues. Here the CDR3 reads CASSYPTGANQPQHF. CDR3 coding DNA: TGTGCCAGCAGTTACCCGACAGGGGCCAATCAGCCCCAGCATTTT.

The CDR3 bases are TGTGCCATCAGTGAGTGGGGGCAGGGGGGCAATCAGCCCCAGCATTTT. Its translation is CAISEWGQGGNQPQHF. The rearrangement links TRBV10-3 to TRBJ1-5; 7 bases are a match to TRBD1. This CDR3 contains 16 residues. Germline CDR1 is ENHRY and CDR2 is SYGVKD. V lost 1 base, J lost 2 bases, and 5 bases stayed unmatched.

In its sample, this clone was seen once. The rearrangement uses TRBV7-2 and TRBJ1-6; D remains unclear. The CDR3 covers 16 residues. The V end lost 4 bases, the J end lost 0 bases, and 10 bases lay between the germline ends. Germline V lookup: CDR1 SGHTA, CDR2 FQGNSA. The chain's CDR3 is CASSYLGSSYNSPLHF. The CDR3 bases are TGTGCCAGCAGCTACCTCGGTAGCTCCTATAATTCACCCCTCCACTTT.

The chain joins TRBV5-1 to TRBJ2-1, with D possibly being TRBD1 (5 bases). V was pared by 3 bases and J by 4 bases, with 14 bases between. In germline, CDR1 is SGHRS, CDR2 YFSETQ. The CDR3 loop spans 15 amino acids. The CDR3 DNA follows: TGCGCCAGCAGCTCTCGATGGGGCTCTTACAATGAGCAGTTCTTC. The encoded protein is CASSSRWGSYNEQFF.

The chain links TRBV6-5 to TRBJ1-2; 7 bases match TRBD1. CDR1 is MNHEY, CDR2 SVGAGI, per germline. The CDR3 contains 14 residues. V lost 2 bases to trimming and J lost 8 bases; unmatched junction nucleotides: 8. The CDR3 DNA sequence: TGTGCCAGCAGTTACGGTTTGACAGGGCGCGGCTACACCTTC. Translating it yields CASSYGLTGRGYTF.

The chain recombines TRBV5-1 with TRBJ1-2; TRBD1 matches at 10 bases. Germline V lookup: CDR1 SGHRS, CDR2 YFSETQ. The CDR3 loop spans 14 amino acids. The junction had 8 bases not matched to a gene; V was cut back by 4 bases and J by 8 bases. As DNA, the CDR3 is TGCGCCAGCAGCGCCAGGGACAGGGGAGTAGGCTACACCTTC. Protein sequence: CASSARDRGVGYTF.

The CDR3 DNA is TGTGCCAGCAGCTCCGAGGGGACAGGTTTAACGGCCCAGCATTTT. Encoded protein: CASSSEGTGLTAQHF. The rearrangement joins TRBV6-6 to TRBJ1-5, with TRBD1 matching over 8 bases. The germline V gene encodes CDR1 MNHNY and CDR2 SVGAGI (reference sequence). Trimming took 6 bases from V and 11 from J; bases not matched to a gene: 15. This CDR3 region has 15 residues.

V gene TRBV10-1 combines with J gene TRBJ2-3; 8 nucleotides agree with TRBD2. CDR1 and CDR2 from the germline V gene are WNHNN and SYGVQD (reference sequence). The CDR3 sequence is 15 residues long. J lost 6 bases, V lost 1 base, and 6 bases had no gene match. The CDR3 loop reads CASSEFGGGRDTQYF. In nucleotides, the CDR3 is TGCGCCAGCAGTGAGTTCGGGGGGGGACGTGATACGCAGTATTTT.

This clone has just a few counts. Other DNA variants within this sample encode the same CDR3. V and J are TRBV7-2 and TRBJ1-5, with D possibly being TRBD1 (5 bases). CDR1 SGHTA and CDR2 FQGNSA come from the germline V gene. The CDR3 covers 14 residues. Trimming left V 5 bases short and J 3 bases short, with 11 bases between. The CDR3 here is CASSPQGSNQPQHF. The CDR3 coding sequence is TGTGCCAGCAGCCCCCAGGGATCCAATCAGCCCCAGCATTTT.

CDR3 nucleotides: TGCGCCAGCAGCACCTTAGGCGGGGGAAGTCCCGGGGAGCTGTTTTTT. Translating it yields CASSTLGGGSPGELFF. V and J are TRBV5-1 and TRBJ2-2; 7 bases are shared with TRBD2. CDR1 SGHRS and CDR2 YFSETQ come from the germline V gene. V was pared by 4 bases and J by 6 bases, with 12 bases of the junction left unmatched. This CDR3 region has 16 residues.

The sample holds a few counts of this clone. The chain links TRBV29-1 to TRBJ1-2, with 9 positions matching TRBD1. Looked up from germline, CDR1 is SQVTM and CDR2 is ANQGSEA. The V gene end was trimmed by 7 bases and the J gene end by 3 bases; junction bases not matched to a gene: 6. The CDR3 contains 13 residues. CDR3 bases: TGCAGCGGACGACAGGGGGAAGACTATGGCTACACCTTC. Encoded protein: CSGRQGEDYGYTF.

This chain connects TRBV5-1 to TRBJ1-2; 7 bases are a match to TRBD1. J was trimmed by 7 bases and V by 0 bases; bases with no gene match: 3. Germline CDR1 SGHRS, CDR2 YFSETQ. There are 13 residues in the CDR3. CDR3 bases: TGCGCCAGCAGCTTGGCGGCAGGGGGTGGCTACACCTTC. It codes for CASSLAAGGGYTF.

This chain joins TRBV7-8 and TRBJ2-3, with D uncertain. Germline V gene sequence: CDR1 SGHVS, CDR2 FQNEAQ. This CDR3 spans 12 amino acids. V was cut by 4 bases and J by 8 bases, with 10 bases left in between. The CDR3 is CASSSGGFTQYF. CDR3 coding DNA: TGTGCCAGCAGCTCGGGTGGATTTACGCAGTATTTT.